The sequence of this TCR beta chain was determined in a study of Ad26.COV2.S vaccination and SARS-CoV-2 variants. Whole-study results and caveats: Researchers cautioned that TCR breadth and depth analyses may have underestimated total T cell responses. It was vaccine recipients, not placebo recipients, who had the higher spike-specific TCR breadth. Across vaccine and placebo recipients, the breadth of non-spike TCRs was similar.

With regard to this clone: Its matching antigen is unknown.

Treatment of the sample: around 19 received Ad26.COV2.S at low or high dose, single or two shots; several received placebo; per-sample allocation not given. Samples came from day 63 after the first vaccine or placebo injection. This CDR3 region has 14 residues. CDR1 is MRHNA, CDR2 SNTAGT, per germline. J gave up 8 bases and V 5 bases, and 9 bases lay outside the gene matches. Data came from immunoSEQ multiplex PCR; TCRdb stores just in-frame clones and leaves some out. The data show over 400,000 clones, about nine tenths seen once. The chain joins TRBV6-4 to TRBJ1-2; TRBD1 aligns across 9 bases. The starting material was peripheral blood, obtained in a trial of Ad26.COV2.S vaccine versus placebo. The clonotype was recovered from a person between 18 and 59 years old who received the Ad26.COV2.S COVID-19 vaccine or a placebo. The CDR3 sequence is CASSQEQGAIGYTF. The CDR3 DNA sequence: TGTGCCAGCAGTCAAGAACAGGGGGCGATCGGCTACACCTTC.